This T cell receptor (beta chain) was found in a study of radiation and T cells in renal cell carcinoma. The time point was: blood 4 weeks post-SBRT, at nephrectomy. Treatment here: 15 Gy SBRT to primary tumor, nephrectomy 4 weeks later. Nephrectomy followed 15 Gy stereotactic body radiation by 4 weeks. Blood was sampled at baseline, 2 weeks and 4 weeks after SBRT. Clear cell pathology was present in this patient's renal cell carcinoma. Germline V gene sequence: CDR1 SGHAT, CDR2 FQNNGV. The CDR3 extends over 14 amino acids. Regarding the study as a whole: Without pretreatment biopsies, baseline tumor clonotype presence was undetermined.

On this clone itself: The antigen remains unidentified. Sequence at one end of the junction differs from germline and may be a read error.

Profiled with immunoSEQ multiplex PCR; TCRdb holds only in-frame clones, not every one. The sample has 150,000 or so clones; roughly nine tenths are singletons. This sample comprised blood, obtained from a patient whose treatment included radiotherapy and nephrectomy. The chain joins TRBV11-2 to TRBJ1-6; D gene ambiguous. This TCR derives from a woman aged 50 to 60 with renal cell carcinoma. The CDR3 DNA reads TGTGCCAGCAGCTTAATGGGGTATACTTCACCCCTCCACTTT. Amino acids: CASSLMGYTSPLHF.